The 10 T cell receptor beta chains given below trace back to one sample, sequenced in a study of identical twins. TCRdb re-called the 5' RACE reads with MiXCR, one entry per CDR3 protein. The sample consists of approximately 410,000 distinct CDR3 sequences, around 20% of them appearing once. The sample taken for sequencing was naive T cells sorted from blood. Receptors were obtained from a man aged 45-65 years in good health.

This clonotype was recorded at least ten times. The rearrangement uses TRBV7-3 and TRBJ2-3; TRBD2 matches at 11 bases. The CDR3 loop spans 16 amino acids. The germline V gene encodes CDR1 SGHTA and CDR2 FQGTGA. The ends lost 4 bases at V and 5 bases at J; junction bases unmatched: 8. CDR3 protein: CASSSDLAGGGDTQYF. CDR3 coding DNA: TGTGCCAGCAGCTCCGATCTAGCGGGAGGTGGAGATACGCAGTATTTT. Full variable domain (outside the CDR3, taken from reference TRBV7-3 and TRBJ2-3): GAGVSQTPSNKVTEKGKYVELRCDPISGHTALYWYRQSLGQGPEFLIYFQGTGAADDSGLPNDRFFAVRPEGSVSTLKIQRTERGDSAVYLCASSSDLAGGGDTQYFGPGTRLTVL.

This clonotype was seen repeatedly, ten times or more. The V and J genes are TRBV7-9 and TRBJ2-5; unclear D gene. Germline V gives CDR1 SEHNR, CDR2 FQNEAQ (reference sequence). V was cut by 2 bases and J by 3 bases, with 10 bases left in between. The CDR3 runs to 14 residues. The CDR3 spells CASSLLVQEETQYF. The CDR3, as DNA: TGTGCCAGCAGCTTACTTGTTCAGGAAGAGACCCAGTACTTC.

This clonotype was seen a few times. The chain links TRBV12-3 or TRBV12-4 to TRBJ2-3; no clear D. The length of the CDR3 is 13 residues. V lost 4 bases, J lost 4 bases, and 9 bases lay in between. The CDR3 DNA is TGTGCCAGCAGTTGGCAGCTTTCAGATACGCAGTATTTT. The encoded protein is CASSWQLSDTQYF.

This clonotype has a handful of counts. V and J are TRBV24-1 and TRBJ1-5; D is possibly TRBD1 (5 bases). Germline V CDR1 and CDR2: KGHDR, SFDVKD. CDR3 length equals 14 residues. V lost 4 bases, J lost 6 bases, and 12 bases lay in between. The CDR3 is CATSEGVGGQPQHF. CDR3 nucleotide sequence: TGTGCCACCAGTGAGGGGGTAGGCGGTCAGCCCCAGCATTTT.

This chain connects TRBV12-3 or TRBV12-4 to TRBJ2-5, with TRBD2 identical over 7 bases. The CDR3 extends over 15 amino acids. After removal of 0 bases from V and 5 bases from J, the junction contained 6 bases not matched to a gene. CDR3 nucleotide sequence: TGTGCCAGCAGTTTAGCGGGAGGGCCGTTGGAGACCCAGTACTTC. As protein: CASSLAGGPLETQYF.

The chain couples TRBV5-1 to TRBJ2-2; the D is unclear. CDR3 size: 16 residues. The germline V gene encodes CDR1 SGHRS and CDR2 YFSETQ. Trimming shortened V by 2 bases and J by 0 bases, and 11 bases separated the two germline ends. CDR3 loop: CASSLGRRPNTGELFF. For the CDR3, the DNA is TGCGCCAGCAGCTTAGGACGGCGTCCGAACACCGGGGAGCTGTTTTTT.

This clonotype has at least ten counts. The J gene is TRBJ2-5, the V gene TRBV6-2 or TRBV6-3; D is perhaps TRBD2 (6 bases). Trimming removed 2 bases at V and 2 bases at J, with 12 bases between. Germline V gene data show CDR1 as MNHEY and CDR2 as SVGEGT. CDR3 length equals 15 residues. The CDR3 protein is CASSYGAGRQETQYF. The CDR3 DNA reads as TGTGCCAGCAGTTACGGCGCGGGAAGACAAGAGACCCAGTACTTC.

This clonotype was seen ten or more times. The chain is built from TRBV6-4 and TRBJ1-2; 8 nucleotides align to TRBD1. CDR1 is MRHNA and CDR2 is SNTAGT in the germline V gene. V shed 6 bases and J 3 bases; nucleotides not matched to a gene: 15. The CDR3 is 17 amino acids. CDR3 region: CASRPTPGGNYHYGYTF. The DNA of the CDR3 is TGTGCCAGCAGACCTACTCCAGGGGGCAATTATCACTATGGCTACACCTTC.

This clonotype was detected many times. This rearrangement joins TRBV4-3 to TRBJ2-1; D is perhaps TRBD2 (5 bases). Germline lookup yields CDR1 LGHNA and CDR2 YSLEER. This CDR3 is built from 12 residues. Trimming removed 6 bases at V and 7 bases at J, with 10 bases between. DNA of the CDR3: TGCGCCAGCAGATCGGGGAAGAATGAGCAGTTCTTC. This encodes CASRSGKNEQFF.

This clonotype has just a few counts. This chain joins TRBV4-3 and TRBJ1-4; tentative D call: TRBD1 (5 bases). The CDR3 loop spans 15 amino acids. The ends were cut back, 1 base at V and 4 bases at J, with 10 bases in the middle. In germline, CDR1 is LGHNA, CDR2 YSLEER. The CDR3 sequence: CASSQGGGNNEKLFF. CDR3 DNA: TGCGCCAGCAGCCAAGGGGGGGGGAATAATGAAAAACTGTTTTTT.